This TCR beta chain stems from a study of breast tumors, draining lymph nodes, adjacent tissues. Points from the study as a whole: Tumor repertoires ranked between lymph nodes and nontumor tissue in diversity, with V and J gene preferences. That most tumor T cells come from lymph nodes remained unproven. Luminal-like breast cancer showed significantly greater tumor-nontumor repertoire similarity than basal-like breast cancer did.

Comment on this clonotype: The target antigen is unknown. This may be a read error, as it is one base from a much larger clone.

MiXCR, run by TCRdb on the multiplex PCR reads, gives a single entry per CDR3 protein. This sample has over 100,000 distinct CDR3 sequences, with about a fifth found just once. The CDR3 loop spans 16 amino acids. Germline CDR1 LNHDA, CDR2 SQIVND (reference sequence). The V end was cut by 6 bases, the J end by 0 bases, with 18 bases between. Samples came from axillary lymph nodes draining the breast cancer. The source material was axillary lymph node tissue. The sequence came from a female donor with breast cancer. Some clones in this sample may be carry-over from other donors' samples. The rearrangement joins TRBV19 to TRBJ2-7; no reliable D call. The CDR3 loop reads CASSNDTMSVSYEQYF. The CDR3 DNA follows: TGTGCCAGTAGCAACGATACTATGTCAGTCTCCTACGAGCAGTACTTC.